The 16 T cell receptor beta chains below all came from one sample that was sequenced in a study of T-cell memory formation after mild COVID-19. TCRdb analysed the 5' RACE reads with MiXCR anew, one entry per CDR3 protein. This table has approximately 570,000 distinct CDR3 sequences, roughly 18% appearing once. Sequenced sample: PBMCs or a T cell subset sorted from them (not recorded which). The receptor set was obtained from an adult woman who had mild COVID-19 (a few samples of this study predate the infection). Cell type and time point are not known.

The sample holds a few counts of this clonotype. This chain uses TRBV4-1 with TRBJ2-7; D unclear. The CDR3 sequence is 17 residues long. The germline CDR1 and CDR2 sequences are MGHRA and YSYEKL. Between the trimmed V and J ends, which lost 0 bases and 2 bases, there was a span of 17 bases. The CDR3 DNA sequence: TGCGCCAGCAGCCAAGAGTTGGGCAAGAGTCGGGCCTACGAGCAGTACTTC. Residues: CASSQELGKSRAYEQYF.

There are a few counts of this clonotype. J is TRBJ2-1 and V is TRBV9; D is ambiguous. The V and J ends lost 6 bases and 8 bases respectively, with 21 bases between them. Per the germline V gene, CDR1 is SGDLS and CDR2 is YYNGEE. The CDR3 is 15 amino acids. DNA of the CDR3: TGTGCCAGCACCAGCGTAGGGTCAGGAATGTATGAGCAGTTCTTC. Its protein product is CASTSVGSGMYEQFF.

This clonotype was detected only a few times. The rearrangement joins TRBV20-1 to TRBJ2-1; either TRBD1 or TRBD2 may supply D (5 bases each). CDR1 and CDR2 (germline): DFQATT, SNEGSKA (reference sequence). The CDR3 runs 13 residues. With 3 bases removed from V and 12 bases from J, the gap between germline ends came to 18 bases. The CDR3, as DNA: TGCAGTGCTAGTAAGGGACCCCAGTATGCGCAGTTCTTC. It encodes CSASKGPQYAQFF.

In this sample, this clonotype turned up a few times. This chain uses TRBV27 with TRBJ2-3, with 7 positions matching TRBD2. This CDR3 spans 14 amino acids. From germline, CDR1 is MNHEY and CDR2 SMNVEV (reference sequence). The V gene end was trimmed by 4 bases and the J gene end by 4 bases; junction bases not matched to a gene: 5. CDR3 coding DNA: TGTGCCAGCAGTTCCCGACTAGCAGCAGATACGCAGTATTTT. Its translation is CASSSRLAADTQYF.

The chain has TRBV12-3 or TRBV12-4 and TRBJ2-3; 7 nucleotides align to TRBD1. The V segment lost 6 bases and the J segment 2 bases; nucleotides outside the gene matches: 2. The CDR3 runs to 13 residues. The CDR3 here is CASSQGDTDTQYF. CDR3 DNA sequence: TGTGCCAGCAGCCAGGGGGACACAGATACGCAGTATTTT.

This clonotype turned up a few times. V and J are TRBV5-1 and TRBJ1-2, with 8 positions matching TRBD1. Looked up from germline, CDR1 is SGHRS and CDR2 is YFSETQ. CDR3 length: 15 residues. J gave up 3 bases and V 0 bases, and 4 bases lay outside the gene matches. CDR3 protein: CASSLARGLDYGYTF. Here the CDR3 DNA reads TGCGCCAGCAGCTTGGCCAGGGGGCTCGACTATGGCTACACCTTC.

This clonotype was detected many times. The chain links TRBV9 to TRBJ2-7, with 8 bases fitting TRBD2. Germline V CDR1 and CDR2: SGDLS, YYNGEE. Germline trimming cut 3 bases from V and 4 bases from J; bases unmatched to any gene: 6. This CDR3 contains 14 residues. CDR3 bases: TGTGCCAGCAGCGACCGGGAGGGAGGGTACGAGCAGTACTTC. Its translation: CASSDREGGYEQYF.

The chain couples TRBV5-1 to TRBJ2-5, with TRBD2 matching 9 bases. Germline-derived CDR1 and CDR2 are SGHRS and YFSETQ. This CDR3 comprises 16 residues. The junction had 5 bases not matched to a gene; V was cut back by 0 bases and J by 2 bases. The CDR3 coding sequence is TGCGCCAGCAGCTTGGCCTTAGCGGGAGAGCAAGAGACCCAGTACTTC. Translation: CASSLALAGEQETQYF.

This clonotype was picked up a small number of times. The V gene is TRBV11-2, the J gene TRBJ2-3; a weak D match, TRBD2 (5 bases). V gave up 4 bases and J gave up 6 bases, with 20 bases separating them. CDR1 is SGHAT, CDR2 FQNNGV, per germline. The CDR3 consists of 16 residues. For the CDR3, the DNA is TGTGCCAGCAGCTATTCGTGGGAGTCTGGGTGGGATACGCAGTATTTT. Amino acids: CASSYSWESGWDTQYF.

V gene TRBV6-1 combines with J gene TRBJ1-3; 11 nucleotides agree with TRBD1. This CDR3 spans 14 amino acids. Germline loops: CDR1 MNHNS, CDR2 SASEGT. V lost 9 bases to trimming and J lost 9 bases; unmatched junction nucleotides: 10. CDR3 sequence reads: CASRTGGEVGTIYF. The DNA of the CDR3 is TGTGCCAGTAGGACAGGGGGCGAGGTCGGCACCATATATTTT.

About this clonotype: This may stem from a read error, because a much larger clone lies one nucleotide away. This rearrangement joins TRBV6-2 or TRBV6-3 to TRBJ2-2; 12 bases align to TRBD2. This CDR3 has 15 amino acids. Germline V lookup: CDR1 MNHEY, CDR2 SVGEGT. CDR3 loop: CASRRLAGDTVELFF. CDR3 in DNA: TGTGCCAGCAGACGACTAGCGGGAGACACCGTGGAGCTGTTTTTT.

This clonotype was seen only a few times. This chain links TRBV12-3 or TRBV12-4 with TRBJ1-3; D is unresolved. V gave up 7 bases and J gave up 3 bases, with 10 bases separating them. The CDR3 consists of 13 residues. CDR3 in amino acids: CASNSPGGNTIYF. The CDR3 region has the DNA TGTGCCAGCAATTCGCCGGGTGGAAACACCATATATTTT.

This clonotype turned up a few times. The chain carries TRBV5-6 and TRBJ2-1; D remains unclear. Germline V gives CDR1 SGHDT, CDR2 YYEEEE. Trimming pared 4 bases from V and 4 bases from J, leaving 9 bases between. This CDR3 region has 13 residues. The CDR3 reads CASSPSPYNEQFF. CDR3 DNA sequence: TGTGCCAGCAGCCCCTCCCCTTACAATGAGCAGTTCTTC.

This chain connects TRBV7-2 to TRBJ2-3, with 10 nucleotides matching TRBD2. CDR1 is SGHTA, CDR2 FQGNSA, per germline. V shed 5 bases and J 6 bases; nucleotides not matched to a gene: 2. The CDR3 is 13 residues long. The CDR3 bases are TGTGCCAGCAGCCAGCGGGGGGGCGATACGCAGTATTTT. It specifies CASSQRGGDTQYF.

This clonotype was observed many times. The genes are TRBV6-2 or TRBV6-3 and TRBJ2-6, with D tentatively TRBD1 (5 bases). The V end was cut by 5 bases, the J end by 4 bases, with 12 bases between. The germline CDR1 and CDR2 sequences are MNHEY and SVGEGT. This CDR3 spans 15 amino acids. CDR3: CASSIPGSGANVLTF. DNA for the CDR3: TGTGCCAGCAGTATACCAGGGTCCGGGGCCAACGTCCTGACTTTC.

The genes are TRBV20-1 and TRBJ2-3; maybe TRBD2 (5 bases). V was cut by 0 bases and J by 2 bases, with 12 bases left in between. CDR1 is DFQATT, CDR2 SNEGSKA, per germline (reference sequence). The CDR3 sequence is 15 residues long. The CDR3 is CSARDSGDATDTQYF. CDR3 coding DNA: TGCAGTGCTAGAGACAGCGGAGACGCCACAGATACGCAGTATTTT.